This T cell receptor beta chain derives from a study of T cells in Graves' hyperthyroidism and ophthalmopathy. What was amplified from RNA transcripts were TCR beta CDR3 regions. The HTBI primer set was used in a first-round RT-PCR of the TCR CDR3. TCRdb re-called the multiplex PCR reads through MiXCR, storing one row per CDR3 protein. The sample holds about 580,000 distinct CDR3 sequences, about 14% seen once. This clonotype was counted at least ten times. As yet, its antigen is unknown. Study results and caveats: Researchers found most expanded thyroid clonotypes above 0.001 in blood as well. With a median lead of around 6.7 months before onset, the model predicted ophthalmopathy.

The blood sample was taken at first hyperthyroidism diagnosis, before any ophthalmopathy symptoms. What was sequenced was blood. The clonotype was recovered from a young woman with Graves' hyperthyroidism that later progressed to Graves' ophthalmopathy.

The CDR3 loop is CSVVRLAGNNEQFF. The CDR3 DNA follows: TGCAGCGTTGTGCGGCTAGCGGGAAACAATGAGCAGTTCTTC. This chain joins TRBV29-1 and TRBJ2-1; 9 bases agree with TRBD2. After removal of 4 bases from V and 5 bases from J, the junction contained 6 bases not matched to a gene. CDR3 length: 14 amino acids. Germline values: CDR1 SQVTM, CDR2 ANQGSEA.